The 13 T cell receptor beta chains in this list originate from one sample, sequenced in a study of cytomegalovirus exposure and HLA in healthy donors (dated by TCRdb to about 2017). Receptor libraries were prepared by the immunoSEQ multiplex PCR assay. For the multiplex PCR, a mixture combining 60 forward primers for TCR Vbeta segments and 13 reverse primers for TCR Jbeta segments was used. Not all clones reach the TCRdb copy of this immuneACCESS table, which keeps in-frame sequences only. Checked studies attribute under half of the gap to unresolved V genes and leave the rest unexplained. This sample comprises some 150,000 clones, approximately 74% of them detected only once. Under 3.5% of the sample belongs to the ten largest clones. Sequencing was carried out using PBMCs. The receptors shown here come from a woman younger than 45 in good health and CMV-seronegative.

The V gene is TRBV13, the J gene TRBJ1-1; 7 positions agree with TRBD1. V lost 6 bases to trimming and J lost 4 bases; unmatched junction nucleotides: 2. The CDR3 totals 12 residues. Germline V gene data show CDR1 as PRHDT and CDR2 as FYEKMQ (reference sequence). CDR3 loop: CASRRGLTEAFF. The CDR3 nucleotides are TGTGCCAGCAGGAGGGGGCTCACTGAAGCTTTCTTT. Full variable domain (outside the CDR3, taken from reference TRBV13 and TRBJ1-1): AAGVIQSPRHLIKEKRETATLKCYPIPRHDTVYWYQQGPGQDPQFLISFYEKMQSDKGSIPDRFSAQQFSDYHSELNMSSLELGDSALYFCASRRGLTEAFFGQGTRLTVV.

J is TRBJ2-2 and V is TRBV5-4; TRBD1 is a possible D gene (5 bases). The CDR3 runs to 14 residues. V was clipped by 2 bases and J by 1 base, with 6 bases between them. Germline V CDR1 and CDR2: SGHNT, YYREEE (reference sequence). This chain's CDR3 is CASSFQGNTGELFF. The DNA for the CDR3 is TGTGCCAGCAGCTTTCAGGGGAACACCGGGGAGCTGTTTTTT.

The chain has TRBV2 and TRBJ1-5; 8 positions match TRBD1. V dropped 4 bases and J dropped 11; count of bases not matched to a gene: 7. This CDR3 has 13 amino acids. Per the germline V gene, CDR1 is SNHLY and CDR2 is FYNNEI. The DNA for the CDR3 is TGTGCCAGCAGTGTCGGACAGGGTGGGTCCCAGCATTTT. This gives the protein CASSVGQGGSQHF.

The rearrangement joins TRBV7-2 to TRBJ2-1, with D unclear. With 2 bases removed from V and 14 bases from J, the gap between germline ends came to 13 bases. The V gene's germline CDR1 is SGHTA and CDR2 FQGNSA. The CDR3 is made up of 12 amino acids. The CDR3 reads CASSLPVPPKFF. CDR3 sequence (DNA): TGTGCCAGCAGCTTACCTGTTCCCCCTAAGTTCTTC.

Written as DNA, the CDR3 is TGTGCCTGGAGTGGAGGGGGAGAGACCCAGTACTTC. The encoded protein is CAWSGGGETQYF. This chain connects TRBV30 to TRBJ2-5, with D perhaps TRBD1 (6 bases). Germline CDR1 and CDR2: GTSNPN and SVGIG (reference sequence). CDR3 length: 12 residues. V lost 1 base and J lost 4, with 7 bases in between.

The chain uses TRBV9 and TRBJ2-7, with 11 bases identical to TRBD1. CDR3 length equals 15 residues. Germline values: CDR1 SGDLS, CDR2 YYNGEE. The ends lost 3 bases at V and 5 bases at J; junction bases unmatched: 7. The CDR3 nucleotides read TGTGCCAGCAGCGCAACGGGACAGGGGGTTGACGAGCAGTACTTC. Translating it yields CASSATGQGVDEQYF.

This clone was detected only a few times. The chain recombines TRBV5-1 with TRBJ2-7; 9 bases fit TRBD2. Germline trimming cut 4 bases from V and 6 bases from J; bases unmatched to any gene: 8. CDR1 and CDR2 (germline): SGHRS, YFSETQ. This CDR3 is built from 14 residues. The CDR3 region is CASSPGLAALEQYF. CDR3 coding DNA: TGCGCCAGCAGCCCGGGACTAGCCGCTCTCGAGCAGTACTTC.

The chain combines TRBV7-3 with TRBJ2-1; a weak D match, TRBD2 (6 bases). The germline gives CDR1 SGHTA, CDR2 FQGTGA. V lost 4 bases to trimming and J lost 8 bases, with 18 bases between them. The CDR3 loop spans 15 amino acids. The CDR3 here is CASSSGLLSLDEQFF. CDR3 nucleotides: TGTGCCAGCAGCTCGGGACTCCTATCCCTTGATGAGCAGTTCTTC.

This clone appeared a single time. V and J are TRBV4-2 and TRBJ2-3; 9 nucleotides line up with TRBD2. The V gene's germline CDR1 is LGHNA and CDR2 YNFKEQ. The V segment lost 6 bases and the J segment 6 bases; nucleotides outside the gene matches: 10. This CDR3 has 15 amino acids. This CDR3 is CASSHSGGAGDTQYF. The CDR3 DNA reads as TGTGCCAGCAGTCATAGCGGGGGAGCAGGGGATACGCAGTATTTT.

The rearrangement links TRBV9 to TRBJ1-1, with 9 positions matching TRBD1. The junction had 5 bases not matched to a gene; V was cut back by 4 bases and J by 4 bases. The germline CDR1 and CDR2 sequences are SGDLS and YYNGEE. The CDR3 contains 14 residues. Here the CDR3 reads CASSRTGDFTEAFF. The CDR3 DNA is TGTGCCAGCAGCCGGACAGGGGACTTCACTGAAGCTTTCTTT.

V is TRBV15 and J is TRBJ2-3; D is perhaps TRBD2 (6 bases). Germline loops: CDR1 LNHNV, CDR2 YYDKDF (reference sequence). This CDR3 is 18 amino acids long. V lost 0 bases, J lost 6 bases, and 22 bases lay in between. The CDR3 DNA is TGTGCCACCAGCAGAGAAAAAACTCCGGGGACTTGGCTTGATACGCAGTATTTT. Translation gives CATSREKTPGTWLDTQYF.

The chain couples TRBV6-1 to TRBJ1-5; TRBD1 matches 7 bases. Germline V gene lookup returns CDR1 MNHNS and CDR2 SASEGT. There are 15 residues in the CDR3. Germline trimming cut 9 bases from V and 6 bases from J; bases unmatched to any gene: 14. CDR3 sequence reads: CASQGYRGVRQPQHF. CDR3 DNA: TGTGCCAGTCAGGGTTACAGGGGTGTTCGTCAGCCCCAGCATTTT.

The chain couples TRBV2 to TRBJ2-5; 7 positions agree with TRBD1. Germline trimming cut 4 bases from V and 5 bases from J; bases unmatched to any gene: 4. Germline loops: CDR1 SNHLY, CDR2 FYNNEI. The length of the CDR3 is 13 residues. The CDR3 DNA reads as TGTGCCAGCAGTGGGGGACAGCGGGAGACCCAGTACTTC. Protein sequence: CASSGGQRETQYF.